The 5 T cell receptor beta chains presented below share a single source sample, sequenced in a study of shared clonotypes between healthy human individuals. The repertoire was sequenced with immunoSEQ multiplex PCR; TCRdb's copy has only in-frame clones and lacks some. This sample has approximately 500,000 clones, with roughly 80% found just once. The material sequenced was PBMCs. These receptors were taken from a woman aged 40 to 50 in good health. Some clones in this sample may be carry-over from other donors' samples.

The gene calls are TRBV19 and TRBJ2-7; D is tentatively TRBD1 or TRBD2 (5 bases each). Germline CDR1 LNHDA, CDR2 SQIVND (reference sequence). The CDR3 is 16 amino acids. Trimming cost V 1 base and J 3 bases, with 16 bases left between them. CDR3 protein: CASSIVAGTANYEQYF. In DNA form, the CDR3 reads TGTGCCAGTAGTATAGTAGCTGGGACGGCAAACTACGAGCAGTACTTC.

The chain has TRBV18 and TRBJ1-3; 7 bases are a match to TRBD1. V gave up 3 bases and J gave up 0 bases; unmatched junction bases: 8. CDR1 KGHSH and CDR2 LQKENI come from the germline V gene. CDR3 size: 17 residues. The CDR3 protein is CASSPRGDLISGNTIYF. The CDR3 DNA reads as TGTGCCAGCTCACCCAGGGGGGACCTCATCTCTGGAAACACCATATATTTT.

CDR3 protein: CASSSTGTLYEQYF. The CDR3 bases are TGCGCCAGCAGCTCGACAGGGACCCTCTACGAGCAGTACTTC. The chain has TRBV5-1 and TRBJ2-7; the match to TRBD1 covers 7 bases. The germline V gene has CDR1 SGHRS and CDR2 YFSETQ. The CDR3 runs to 14 residues. Trimming removed 3 bases from V and 3 bases from J; junction bases left unmatched: 6.

With regard to this clone: With a far larger clone one base away, a read error is the likely cause. Other DNA sequences within the sample encode an identical CDR3. The chain combines TRBV18 with TRBJ1-3, with 9 nucleotides matching TRBD1. Per germline, CDR1 KGHSH and CDR2 LQKENI. The CDR3 is 15 residues long. V dropped 3 bases and J dropped 4; count of bases not matched to a gene: 4. The CDR3 DNA is TGTGCCAGCTCACCGGGACAGGGCTCGGGAAACACCATATATTTT. This sequence encodes CASSPGQGSGNTIYF.

This clone was observed a few times. It differs at one base from a far larger clone, so likely a read error. Within the sample, other DNA sequences also encode this same CDR3. V gene TRBV4-3 combines with J gene TRBJ1-1; weak D call: TRBD1 (6 bases). The CDR3 is 15 residues long. Per the germline V gene, CDR1 is LGHNA and CDR2 is YSLEER. CDR3 DNA: TGCGCCAGCAGCCAAGATAACAGGGCAGGCACTGAGGCTTTCTTT. It codes for CASSQDNRAGTEAFF.